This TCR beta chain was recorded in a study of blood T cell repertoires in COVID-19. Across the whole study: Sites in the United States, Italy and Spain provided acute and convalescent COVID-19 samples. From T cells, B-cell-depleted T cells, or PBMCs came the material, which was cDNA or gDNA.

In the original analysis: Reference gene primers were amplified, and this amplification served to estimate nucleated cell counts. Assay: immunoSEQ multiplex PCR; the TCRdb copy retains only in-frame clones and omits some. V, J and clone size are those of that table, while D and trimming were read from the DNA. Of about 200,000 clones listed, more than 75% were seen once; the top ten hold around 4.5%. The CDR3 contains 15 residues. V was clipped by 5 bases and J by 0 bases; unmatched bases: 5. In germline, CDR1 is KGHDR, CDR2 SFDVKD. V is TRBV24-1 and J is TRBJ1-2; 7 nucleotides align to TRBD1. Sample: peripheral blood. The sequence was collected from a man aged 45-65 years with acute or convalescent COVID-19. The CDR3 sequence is CATSGNRGANYGYTF. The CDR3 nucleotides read TGTGCCACCAGTGGCAACAGGGGAGCTAACTATGGCTACACCTTC.